The sequence of this TCR beta chain was determined in a study of TIL therapy for anti-PD-1-resistant metastatic lung cancer. Turning to the study itself: Tumors had a median PD-L1 proportion score of approximately 5.5%. By whole-exome sequencing, median non-synonymous tumor mutation burden was roughly 1.6 mutations per megabase.

This was the immunoSEQ v3 assay. Sequencing depth was around 1.9 million read pairs for survey level, about 5-6.5 million for deep. Method: immunoSEQ multiplex PCR; TCRdb's copy keeps in-frame clones and lacks some. The sample has tens of thousands of clones, more than 60% seen once; the top ten hold 4.5% to 7%. Time point: pre-treatment sample, taken before nivolumab and TIL therapy. Patients were adults with stage 4 NSCLC. The CDR3 runs 17 residues. The trim removed 3 bases at V and 0 bases at J, leaving 6 bases unmatched. Per the germline V gene, CDR1 is LNHDA and CDR2 is SQIVND (reference sequence).

This TCR derives from a person between 30 and 80 years old with non-small cell lung cancer. The sequenced sample was blood, obtained at baseline. The chain uses TRBV19 and TRBJ2-2, with 8 bases lining up with TRBD1. CDR3 sequence (DNA): TGTGCCAGTAGTATTGTTGGGACAGGACCGAACACCGGGGAGCTGTTTTTT. It is translated as CASSIVGTGPNTGELFF.